These 12 T cell receptor beta chains share one sample of origin, sequenced in a study of blood T cell repertoires in COVID-19. Produced via immunoSEQ multiplex PCR; TCRdb's table is partial and in-frame only. This repertoire shows roughly 280,000 clones, approximately 88% found once; its top ten account for approximately 2.2%. The sequenced sample consisted of peripheral blood. The receptors shown here come from a man aged 45-65 years with acute or convalescent COVID-19.

The rearrangement joins TRBV7-2 to TRBJ1-1; D unresolved. The V end lost 0 bases, the J end lost 7 bases, and 12 bases lay between the germline ends. Germline loops: CDR1 SGHTA, CDR2 FQGNSA. The CDR3 is 14 amino acids. CDR3 DNA: TGTGCCAGCAGCTTAGCCGGCGGGAGACATGAAGCTTTCTTT. Its translation is CASSLAGGRHEAFF.

The chain couples TRBV7-3 to TRBJ2-5, with a weak D call TRBD1 (6 bases). Per the germline V gene, CDR1 is SGHTA and CDR2 is FQGTGA. The CDR3 runs 15 residues. Trimming pared 1 base from V and 1 base from J, leaving 10 bases between. The DNA of the CDR3 is TGTGCCAGCAGCTTAAGGGTGGGGGCCCAAGAGACCCAGTACTTC. Its translation: CASSLRVGAQETQYF.

This clone has a single count. V gene TRBV29-1 combines with J gene TRBJ1-1; the D gene is possibly TRBD1 (5 bases). V was trimmed by 6 bases and J by 0 bases, leaving 17 bases between them. CDR3 length: 15 amino acids. Germline assignment: CDR1 SQVTM and CDR2 ANQGSEA. CDR3 amino acids: CSVVRASYMNTEAFF. In nucleotides, the CDR3 is TGCAGCGTCGTCAGGGCATCTTACATGAACACTGAAGCTTTCTTT.

This clone has just a few counts. DNA for the CDR3: TGTGCCAGCTACAGGACGAGCGCATACGAGCAGTACTTC. Protein: CASYRTSAYEQYF. The chain combines TRBV5-8 with TRBJ2-7; possible D gene TRBD1, 5 bases. Germline V gene data show CDR1 as SGHTS and CDR2 as YDEGEE. The CDR3 spans 13 residues. Trimming removed 7 bases at V and 4 bases at J, with 15 bases between.

This sequence joins TRBV3-1 (or the pseudogene TRBV3-2) and TRBJ1-2; 7 bases line up with TRBD1. Germline assignment: CDR1 LGHDT and CDR2 YNNKEL (reference sequence). This CDR3 comprises 15 residues. With 4 bases clipped from V and 7 bases from J, the junction kept 12 bases outside the gene matches. CDR3 in DNA: TGTGCCAGCAGCCCGGGACAGTGGGGGCCCCTTGGCTACACCTTC. Translating gives CASSPGQWGPLGYTF.

The chain employs TRBV10-3 and TRBJ1-1, with 7 bases aligning to TRBD1. Germline loops: CDR1 ENHRY, CDR2 SYGVKD. This CDR3 is built from 14 residues. V lost 2 bases to trimming and J lost 3 bases; unmatched junction nucleotides: 3. DNA of the CDR3: TGTGCCATCAGTGAGGCCAGGGGGGACACTGAAGCTTTCTTT. Its protein product is CAISEARGDTEAFF.

CDR3 nucleotides: TGTGCCAGCAGCCCGAGTTTCGGTAGCTCCTACGAGCAGTACTTC. Residues: CASSPSFGSSYEQYF. The genes are TRBV13 and TRBJ2-7; the D is unclear. The CDR3 loop spans 15 amino acids. In germline, CDR1 is PRHDT, CDR2 FYEKMQ (reference sequence). The V gene lost 5 bases and the J gene lost 0 bases, with 14 bases spanning the gap.

The V gene is TRBV19, the J gene TRBJ1-6; 7 bases are a match to TRBD1. Per the germline V gene, CDR1 is LNHDA and CDR2 is SQIVND (reference sequence). Losses at the gene ends were 6 bases for V and 6 bases for J; bases not matched to a gene: 8. The length of the CDR3 is 15 residues. CDR3 sequence (DNA): TGTGCCAGTAGCCCTCCGACAGGGCGTAATTCACCCCTCCACTTT. Amino acids: CASSPPTGRNSPLHF.

This chain links TRBV4-1 with TRBJ2-5, with D perhaps TRBD2 (5 bases). V lost 1 base and J 0 bases, leaving 15 bases between the germline ends. The length of the CDR3 is 17 residues. Per germline, CDR1 MGHRA and CDR2 YSYEKL. In DNA, the CDR3 is TGCGCCAGCAGCCAAGGGGGTAGCGTGCCGTACCAAGAGACCCAGTACTTC. Amino acid sequence: CASSQGGSVPYQETQYF.

The rearrangement uses TRBV18 and TRBJ2-1, with 8 positions matching TRBD2. The CDR3 is 19 residues long. Germline loops: CDR1 KGHSH, CDR2 LQKENI. V lost 4 bases and J lost 2; bases outside the gene matches: 16. In DNA form, the CDR3 reads TGTGCCAGCTCACACCGGGGGGGGGCGCCACAGGCGCCCTACAATGAGCAGTTCTTC. This encodes CASSHRGGAPQAPYNEQFF.

This chain uses TRBV27 with TRBJ2-7, with D hard to call. This CDR3 contains 11 residues. V was cut by 8 bases and J by 2 bases, with 7 bases left in between. The germline CDR1 and CDR2 sequences are MNHEY and SMNVEV (reference sequence). The CDR3 region is CASRQAYEQYF. CDR3 bases: TGTGCCAGCCGGCAGGCCTACGAGCAGTACTTC.

The rearrangement joins TRBV19 to TRBJ2-7; 9 bases map to TRBD1. Germline assignment: CDR1 LNHDA and CDR2 SQIVND (reference sequence). After removal of 4 bases from V and 3 bases from J, the junction contained 10 bases not matched to a gene. The CDR3 is made up of 16 amino acids. CDR3 amino acids: CASSTIPGTGFYEQYF. The CDR3 DNA is TGTGCCAGTAGTACTATCCCCGGGACAGGGTTCTACGAGCAGTACTTC. The variable domain in full, completed from reference TRBV19 and TRBJ2-7, reads DGGITQSPKYLFRKEGQNVTLSCEQNLNHDAMYWYRQDPGQGLRLIYYSQIVNDFQKGDIAEGYSVSREKKESFPLTVTSAQKNPTAFYLCASSTIPGTGFYEQYFGPGTRLTVT.